Presented here are 13 T cell receptor beta chains from one specimen sequenced in a study of blood T cell repertoires in COVID-19. Only in-frame clones appear in the TCRdb table, and some are missing; sequencing was by immunoSEQ multiplex PCR. The table has some 74,000 clones, 65% to 85% seen once; the top ten hold approximately 9.3%. Sequencing was done on a sample of peripheral blood. These receptors all stem from a woman in her forties or fifties with acute or convalescent COVID-19.

The V call is TRBV2, the J call TRBJ2-6; 9 bases are a match to TRBD1. The CDR3 is 17 amino acids. The germline CDR1 and CDR2 sequences are SNHLY and FYNNEI. V trimming: 6 bases; J trimming: 2 bases; junction bases outside the gene matches: 8. The CDR3 region has the DNA TGTGCCAGCAGGGAACATACAGGGGGCGCTGGGGCCAACGTCCTGACTTTC. Protein sequence: CASREHTGGAGANVLTF.

This rearrangement joins TRBV6-6 to TRBJ1-1; D remains ambiguous. CDR3 length equals 12 residues. Germline V CDR1 and CDR2: MNHNY, SVGAGI (reference sequence). V lost 6 bases and J 5 bases, leaving 10 bases between the germline ends. In DNA, the CDR3 is TGTGCCAGCAGAGCCTCTAAAACTGAAGCTTTCTTT. Its protein is CASRASKTEAFF.

The chain links TRBV19 to TRBJ2-1, with 11 bases fitting TRBD2. With 10 bases clipped from V and 9 bases from J, the junction kept 5 bases outside the gene matches. The length of the CDR3 is 12 residues. CDR1 and CDR2 from the germline V gene are LNHDA and SQIVND (reference sequence). The CDR3 here is CATQGLAVEQFF. The CDR3 bases are TGTGCCACCCAGGGACTAGCGGTTGAGCAGTTCTTC.

The chain joins TRBV7-2 to TRBJ1-1; the match to TRBD1 covers 7 bases. Trimming cost V 0 bases and J 8 bases; bases outside gene matches: 3. CDR3 size: 13 residues. Germline CDR1 SGHTA, CDR2 FQGNSA. CDR3 sequence: CASSLARTGEAFF. The CDR3 DNA reads TGTGCCAGCAGCTTAGCTAGGACAGGCGAAGCTTTCTTT.

The V and J genes are TRBV6-5 and TRBJ1-5, with 8 bases lining up with TRBD1. The CDR3 is 16 residues long. The V and J ends lost 4 bases and 2 bases, in that order; junction bases with no gene match: 7. From germline, CDR1 is MNHEY and CDR2 SVGAGI. CDR3: CASSSTGGLGNQPQHF. CDR3 DNA: TGTGCCAGCAGTTCTACAGGGGGGTTAGGCAATCAGCCCCAGCATTTT.

This rearrangement joins TRBV27 to TRBJ1-6, with TRBD1 identical over 10 bases. CDR3 length: 15 amino acids. V was clipped by 7 bases and J by 7 bases; unmatched bases: 7. CDR1 and CDR2 (germline): MNHEY, SMNVEV (reference sequence). CDR3 nucleotide sequence: TGTGCCAGCAAGGGGGAGGGACAGGGGAATTCACCCCTCCACTTT. Protein product: CASKGEGQGNSPLHF.

The chain carries TRBV25-1 and TRBJ1-6; 9 bases are shared with TRBD1. The CDR3 is made up of 15 amino acids. V lost 2 bases, J lost 10 bases, and 6 bases stayed unmatched. Germline V CDR1 and CDR2: MGHDK, SYGVNS. The CDR3 DNA follows: TGTGCCAGCAGTGAAACCGGGACAGGGAACTCACCCCTCCACTTT. Translation gives CASSETGTGNSPLHF.

The chain combines TRBV28 with TRBJ2-1, with D uncertain. The CDR3 is 13 residues long. CDR1 is MDHEN, CDR2 SYDVKM, per germline. V gave up 6 bases and J gave up 3 bases, with 9 bases separating them. CDR3 residues: CASRPADYNEQFF. CDR3 nucleotide sequence: TGTGCCAGCAGACCCGCGGACTACAATGAGCAGTTCTTC.

The chain is built from TRBV27 and TRBJ1-6, with D perhaps TRBD1 (5 bases). V was clipped by 3 bases and J by 10 bases, with 19 bases between them. CDR3 length: 16 amino acids. Germline values: CDR1 MNHEY, CDR2 SMNVEV (reference sequence). CDR3 in DNA: TGTGCCAGCAGTTTTTCCCGCGCAGGGTTTGACTCACCCCTCCACTTT. Its protein is CASSFSRAGFDSPLHF.

The rearrangement joins TRBV3-1 (or the pseudogene TRBV3-2) to TRBJ1-2; D ambiguous. V shed 2 bases and J shed 4 bases, with 14 bases lying between them. CDR3 length: 15 residues. The germline gives CDR1 LGHDT, CDR2 YNNKEL (reference sequence). The CDR3: CASSQLSMRFYGYTF. The CDR3 bases are TGTGCCAGCAGCCAACTATCGATGCGGTTCTATGGCTACACCTTC.

The chain links TRBV11-3 to TRBJ2-1, with TRBD1 identical over 8 bases. From germline, CDR1 is SGHNT and CDR2 YENEEA. J gave up 7 bases and V 1 base, and 6 bases lay outside the gene matches. The CDR3 covers 15 residues. This chain's CDR3 is CASSLGGQGGNEQFF. The CDR3 DNA sequence: TGTGCCAGCAGCTTAGGCGGACAGGGCGGTAATGAGCAGTTCTTC.

This clone was seen a few times. The J gene is TRBJ2-1, the V gene TRBV28, with D possibly TRBD2 on 5 matching bases. CDR1 and CDR2 (germline): MDHEN, SYDVKM. V lost 2 bases and J lost 0, with 8 bases in between. This CDR3 has 15 amino acids. The CDR3 reads CASSLGGSSYNEQFF. The CDR3 region has the DNA TGTGCCAGCAGTTTAGGAGGTAGCTCCTACAATGAGCAGTTCTTC.

Here the CDR3 reads CASSIAGGGADTQYF. The CDR3 coding sequence is TGTGCCAGCAGCATAGCGGGGGGCGGGGCAGATACGCAGTATTTT. The rearrangement uses TRBV6-5 and TRBJ2-3; TRBD2 aligns across 10 bases. With 6 bases clipped from V and 4 bases from J, the junction kept 7 bases outside the gene matches. CDR3 length equals 15 residues. Germline V gene lookup returns CDR1 MNHEY and CDR2 SVGAGI.